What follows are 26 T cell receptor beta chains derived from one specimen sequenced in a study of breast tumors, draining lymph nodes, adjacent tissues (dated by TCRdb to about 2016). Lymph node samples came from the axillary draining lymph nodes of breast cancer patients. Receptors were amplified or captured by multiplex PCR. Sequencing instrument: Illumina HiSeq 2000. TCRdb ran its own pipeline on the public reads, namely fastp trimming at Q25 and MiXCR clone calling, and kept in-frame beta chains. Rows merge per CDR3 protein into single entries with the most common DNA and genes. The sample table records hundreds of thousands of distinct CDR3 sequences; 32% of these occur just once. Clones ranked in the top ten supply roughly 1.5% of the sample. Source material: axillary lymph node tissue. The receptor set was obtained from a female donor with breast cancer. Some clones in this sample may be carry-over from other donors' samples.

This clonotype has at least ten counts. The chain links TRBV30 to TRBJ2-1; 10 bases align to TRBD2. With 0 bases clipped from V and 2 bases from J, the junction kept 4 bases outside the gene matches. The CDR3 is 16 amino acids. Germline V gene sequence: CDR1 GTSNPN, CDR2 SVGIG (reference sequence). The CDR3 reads CAWSVRLAGTYNEQFF. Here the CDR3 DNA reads TGTGCCTGGAGTGTGCGACTAGCGGGCACCTACAATGAGCAGTTCTTC.

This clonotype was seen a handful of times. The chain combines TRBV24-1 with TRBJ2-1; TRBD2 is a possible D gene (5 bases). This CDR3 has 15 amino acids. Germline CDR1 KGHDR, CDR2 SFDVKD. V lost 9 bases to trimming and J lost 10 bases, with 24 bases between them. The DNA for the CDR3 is TGTGCCACCGGTAACTCGGCCCTAGCTCGCAACGAGCAGTTCTTC. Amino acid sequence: CATGNSALARNEQFF.

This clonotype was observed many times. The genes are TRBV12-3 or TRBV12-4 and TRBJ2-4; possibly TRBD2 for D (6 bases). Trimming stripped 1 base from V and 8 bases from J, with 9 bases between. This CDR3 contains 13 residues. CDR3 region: CASSLVGGDIQYF. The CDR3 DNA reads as TGTGCCAGCAGTTTAGTTGGAGGGGACATTCAGTACTTC.

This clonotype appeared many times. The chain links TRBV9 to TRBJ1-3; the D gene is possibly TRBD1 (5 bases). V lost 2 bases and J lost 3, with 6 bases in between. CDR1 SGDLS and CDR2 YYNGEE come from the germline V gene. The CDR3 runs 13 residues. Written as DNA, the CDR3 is TGTGCCAGCAGCGTGGGGCTTGGAAACACCATATATTTT. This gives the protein CASSVGLGNTIYF.

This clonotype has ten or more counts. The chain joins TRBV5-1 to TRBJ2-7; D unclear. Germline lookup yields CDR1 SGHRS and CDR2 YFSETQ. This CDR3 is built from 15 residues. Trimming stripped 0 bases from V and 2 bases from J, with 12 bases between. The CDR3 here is CASSLGHRTAYEQYF. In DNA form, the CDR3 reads TGCGCCAGCAGCTTGGGGCATAGAACAGCCTACGAGCAGTACTTC.

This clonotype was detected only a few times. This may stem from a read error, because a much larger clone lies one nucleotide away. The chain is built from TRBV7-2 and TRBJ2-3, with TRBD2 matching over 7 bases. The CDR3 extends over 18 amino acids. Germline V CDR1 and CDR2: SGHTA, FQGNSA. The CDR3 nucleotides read TGTGCCAGCAGCTTAAGGCCCATGACTAGCAGGAGCACACATACGCAGTATTTT. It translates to CASSLRPMTSRSTHTQYF.

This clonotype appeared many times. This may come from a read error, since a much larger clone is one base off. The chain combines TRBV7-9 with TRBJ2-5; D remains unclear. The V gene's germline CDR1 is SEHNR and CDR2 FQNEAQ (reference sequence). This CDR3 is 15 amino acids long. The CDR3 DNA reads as TGTGCCAGCAGCCTAACCGGCGGCAGGAAAGAGACCCAGCACTTC. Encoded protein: CASSLTGGRKETQHF.

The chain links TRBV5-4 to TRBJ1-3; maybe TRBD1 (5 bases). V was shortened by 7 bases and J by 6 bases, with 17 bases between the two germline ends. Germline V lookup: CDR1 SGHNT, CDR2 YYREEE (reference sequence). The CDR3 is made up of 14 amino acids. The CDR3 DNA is TGTGCCAGCGGCTCTGAGCCGGGGACAAACACCATATATTTT. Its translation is CASGSEPGTNTIYF.

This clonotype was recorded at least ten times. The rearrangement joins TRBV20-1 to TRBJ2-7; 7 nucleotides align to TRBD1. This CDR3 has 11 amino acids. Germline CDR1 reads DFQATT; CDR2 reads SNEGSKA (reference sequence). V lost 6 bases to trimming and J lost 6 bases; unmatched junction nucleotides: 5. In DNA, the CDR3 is TGCAGTGCAGACAGGGAATCCGAGCAGTACTTC. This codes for CSADRESEQYF.

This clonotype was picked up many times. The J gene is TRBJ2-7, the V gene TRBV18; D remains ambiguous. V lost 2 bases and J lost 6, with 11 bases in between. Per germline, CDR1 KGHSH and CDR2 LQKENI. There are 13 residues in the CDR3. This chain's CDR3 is CASSPEQRREQYF. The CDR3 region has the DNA TGTGCCAGCTCACCAGAACAGCGACGCGAGCAGTACTTC.

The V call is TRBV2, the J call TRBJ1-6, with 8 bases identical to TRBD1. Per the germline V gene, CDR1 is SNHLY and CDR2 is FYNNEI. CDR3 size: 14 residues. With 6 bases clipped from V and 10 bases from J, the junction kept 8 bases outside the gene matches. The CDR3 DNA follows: TGTGCCAGCAGCGGCGTCAGGGGGCGATCACCCCTCCACTTT. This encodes CASSGVRGRSPLHF. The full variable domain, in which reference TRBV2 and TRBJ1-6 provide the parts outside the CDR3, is EPEVTQTPSHQVTQMGQEVILRCVPISNHLYFYWYRQILGQKVEFLVSFYNNEISEKSEIFDDQFSVERPDGSNFTLKIRSTKLEDSAMYFCASSGVRGRSPLHFGNGTRLTVT.

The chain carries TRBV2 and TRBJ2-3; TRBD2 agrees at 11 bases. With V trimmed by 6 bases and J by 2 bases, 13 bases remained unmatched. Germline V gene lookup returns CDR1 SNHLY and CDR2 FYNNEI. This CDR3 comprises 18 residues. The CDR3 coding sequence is TGTGCCAGCAGCGACTCGGAACTGGGACTAGCGGACACAGATACGCAGTATTTT. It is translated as CASSDSELGLADTDTQYF.

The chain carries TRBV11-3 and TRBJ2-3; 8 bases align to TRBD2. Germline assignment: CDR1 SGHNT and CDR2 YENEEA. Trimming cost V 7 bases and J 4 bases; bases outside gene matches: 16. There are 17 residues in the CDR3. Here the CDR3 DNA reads TGTGCCAGCAACGTTTTTGGAGCGGGAGCGGACCCAGATACGCAGTATTTT. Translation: CASNVFGAGADPDTQYF.

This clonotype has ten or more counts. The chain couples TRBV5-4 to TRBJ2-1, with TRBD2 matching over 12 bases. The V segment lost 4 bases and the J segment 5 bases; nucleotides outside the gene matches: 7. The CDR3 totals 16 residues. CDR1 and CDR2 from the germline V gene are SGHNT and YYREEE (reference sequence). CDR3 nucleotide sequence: TGTGCCAGCAGCGCTCTAGCGGGAGGGTTTAACAATGAGCAGTTCTTC. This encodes CASSALAGGFNNEQFF.

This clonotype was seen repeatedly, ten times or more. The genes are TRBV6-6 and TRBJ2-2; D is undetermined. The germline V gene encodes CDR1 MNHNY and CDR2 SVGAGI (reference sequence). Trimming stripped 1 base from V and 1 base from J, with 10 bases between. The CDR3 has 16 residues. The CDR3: CASSYWGKLNTGELFF. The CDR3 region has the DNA TGTGCCAGCAGTTACTGGGGAAAACTGAACACCGGGGAGCTGTTTTTT.

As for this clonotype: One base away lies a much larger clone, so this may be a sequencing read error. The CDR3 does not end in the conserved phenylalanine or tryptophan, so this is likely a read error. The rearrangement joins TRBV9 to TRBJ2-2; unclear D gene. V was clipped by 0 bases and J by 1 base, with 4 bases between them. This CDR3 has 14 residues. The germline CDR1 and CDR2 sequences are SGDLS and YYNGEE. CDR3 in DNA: TGTGCCAGCAGCGTAGCAGGGAACACCGGGGAGCTGTTTCTT. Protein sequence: CASSVAGNTGELFL.

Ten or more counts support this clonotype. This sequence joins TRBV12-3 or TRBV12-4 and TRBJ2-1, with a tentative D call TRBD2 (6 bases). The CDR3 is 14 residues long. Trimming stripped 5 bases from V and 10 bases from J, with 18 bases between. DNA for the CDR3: TGTGCCAGCAGTCTTCTTGCGGGACCGCGGGAGCAGTTCTTC. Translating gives CASSLLAGPREQFF.

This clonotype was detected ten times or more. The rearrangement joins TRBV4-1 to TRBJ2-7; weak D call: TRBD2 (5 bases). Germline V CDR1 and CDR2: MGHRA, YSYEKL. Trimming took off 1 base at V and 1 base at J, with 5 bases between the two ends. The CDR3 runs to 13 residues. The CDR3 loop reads CASSQGTSYEQYF. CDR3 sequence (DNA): TGCGCCAGCAGCCAAGGGACTTCCTACGAGCAGTACTTC.

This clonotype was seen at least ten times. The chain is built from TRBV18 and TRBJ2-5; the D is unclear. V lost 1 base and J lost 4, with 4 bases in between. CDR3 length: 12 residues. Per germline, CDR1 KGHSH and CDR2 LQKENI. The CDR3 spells CASSPQRETQYF. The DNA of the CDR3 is TGTGCCAGCTCACCACAGCGAGAGACCCAGTACTTC.

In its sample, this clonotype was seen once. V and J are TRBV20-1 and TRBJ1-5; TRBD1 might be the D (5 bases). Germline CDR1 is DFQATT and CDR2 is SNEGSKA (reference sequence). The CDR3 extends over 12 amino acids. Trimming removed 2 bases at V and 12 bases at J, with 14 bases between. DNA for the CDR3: TGCAGTGCTAGAACTAGCGGGAGGGGCCAGCATTTT. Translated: CSARTSGRGQHF.

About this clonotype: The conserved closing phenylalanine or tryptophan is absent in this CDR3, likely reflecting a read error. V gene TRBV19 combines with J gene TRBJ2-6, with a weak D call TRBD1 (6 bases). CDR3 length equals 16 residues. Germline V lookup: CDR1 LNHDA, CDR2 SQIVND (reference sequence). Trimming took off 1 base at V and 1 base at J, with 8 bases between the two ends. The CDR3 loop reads CASSIGGGSGANVLTS. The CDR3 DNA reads TGTGCCAGTAGTATAGGAGGGGGTTCTGGGGCCAACGTCCTGACTTCC.

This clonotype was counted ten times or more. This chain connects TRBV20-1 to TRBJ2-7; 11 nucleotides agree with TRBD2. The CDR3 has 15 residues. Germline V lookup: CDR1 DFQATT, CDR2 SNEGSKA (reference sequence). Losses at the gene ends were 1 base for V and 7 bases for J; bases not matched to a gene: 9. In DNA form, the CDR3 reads TGCAGTGCTAGAGCCGCGGGACTAGCGGCGTTGGAGCAGTACTTC. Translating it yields CSARAAGLAALEQYF.

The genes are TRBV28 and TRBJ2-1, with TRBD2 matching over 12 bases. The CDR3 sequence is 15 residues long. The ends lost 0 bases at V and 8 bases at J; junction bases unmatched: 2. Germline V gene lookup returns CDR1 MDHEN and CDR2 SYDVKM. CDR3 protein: CASSLWASGRDEQFF. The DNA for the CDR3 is TGTGCCAGCAGTTTATGGGCTAGCGGGAGGGATGAGCAGTTCTTC.

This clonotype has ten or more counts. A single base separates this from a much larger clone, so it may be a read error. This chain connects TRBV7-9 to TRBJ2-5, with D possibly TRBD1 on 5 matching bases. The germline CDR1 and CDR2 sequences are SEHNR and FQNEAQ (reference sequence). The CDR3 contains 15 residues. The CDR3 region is CASSPMGRGQETQHF. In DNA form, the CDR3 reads TGTGCCAGCAGCCCTATGGGAAGGGGCCAAGAGACCCAGCACTTC. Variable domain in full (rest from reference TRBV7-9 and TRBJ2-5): DTGVSQNPRHKITKRGQNVTFRCDPISEHNRLYWYRQTLGQGPEFLTYFQNEAQLEKSRLLSDRFSAERPKGSFSTLEIQRTEQGDSAMYLCASSPMGRGQETQHFGPGTRLLVL.

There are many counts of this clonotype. CDR3 loop: CASSQGGSGFYEQYF. The CDR3 coding sequence is TGTGCCAGCAGCCAAGGAGGGTCCGGTTTCTACGAGCAGTACTTC. This rearrangement joins TRBV14 to TRBJ2-7, with D maybe TRBD2 (5 bases). Trimming shortened V by 1 base and J by 3 bases, and 13 bases separated the two germline ends. The CDR3 consists of 15 residues. CDR1 and CDR2 from the germline V gene are SGHDN and FVKESK.

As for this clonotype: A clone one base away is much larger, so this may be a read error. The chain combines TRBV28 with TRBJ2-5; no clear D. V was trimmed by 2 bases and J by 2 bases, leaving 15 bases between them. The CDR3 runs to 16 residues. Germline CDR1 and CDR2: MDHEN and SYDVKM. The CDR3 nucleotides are TGTGCCAGCAGTTTACTGGCTAGAGCTCAGCAAGAGACCCAGTACTTC. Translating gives CASSLLARAQQETQYF.